One sample yielded the 10 T cell receptor beta chains listed below, sequenced in a study of follicular helper T cells after annual influenza vaccination. Time point defined: 2014-2015 season, pre-vaccination. Only in-frame clones appear in the TCRdb table, and some are missing; sequencing was by immunoSEQ multiplex PCR. The table includes some 30,000 clones, roughly 80% detected once. The sample here was CXCR5+ CD38- circulating T follicular helper cells from blood, taken on the day of influenza vaccination. As for subset: circulating Tfh, non-naive CD4+CXCR5+PD-1+ (ICOS+CD38+ or ICOS-CD38-). Receptor source: an adult who received the influenza vaccine.

This chain connects TRBV5-4 to TRBJ1-4; the match to TRBD1 covers 8 bases. The germline V gene has CDR1 SGHNT and CDR2 YYREEE (reference sequence). The trim removed 2 bases at V and 7 bases at J, leaving 7 bases unmatched. The CDR3 runs to 15 residues. The CDR3 is CASSLSGRGLEKLFF. DNA for the CDR3: TGTGCCAGCAGCTTATCTGGCAGGGGGCTTGAAAAACTGTTTTTT.

This chain connects TRBV5-1 to TRBJ1-5; TRBD1 is a possible D gene (5 bases). Trimming removed 0 bases from V and 2 bases from J, with 15 bases in between. The CDR3 is 17 residues long. Germline V gives CDR1 SGHRS, CDR2 YFSETQ. For the CDR3, the DNA is TGCGCCAGCAGCTTGGGTGGGGCCGGTTTTGGCAATCAGCCCCAGCATTTT. Its protein is CASSLGGAGFGNQPQHF.

The V gene is TRBV19, the J gene TRBJ2-1; 9 positions match TRBD2. J gave up 10 bases and V 7 bases, and 8 bases lay outside the gene matches. Germline V gene data show CDR1 as LNHDA and CDR2 as SQIVND (reference sequence). This CDR3 is 13 amino acids long. CDR3 in amino acids: CASMVAGVGEQFF. In nucleotides, the CDR3 is TGTGCCAGTATGGTAGCGGGGGTTGGCGAGCAGTTCTTC.

This clone was detected only a few times. This chain uses TRBV28 with TRBJ1-5; the D gene is possibly TRBD1 (5 bases). The CDR3 contains 14 residues. V lost 2 bases and J lost 7, with 12 bases in between. Germline loops: CDR1 MDHEN, CDR2 SYDVKM. CDR3 coding DNA: TGTGCCAGCAGTTTAGACAGCAGGATCCAGCCCCAGCATTTT. Its protein is CASSLDSRIQPQHF. The variable domain in full, with the rest retrieved from reference TRBV28 and TRBJ1-5, is DVKVTQSSRYLVKRTGEKVFLECVQDMDHENMFWYRQDPGLGLRLIYFSYDVKMKEKGDIPEGYSVSREKKERFSLILESASTNQTSMYLCASSLDSRIQPQHFGDGTRLSIL.

J is TRBJ2-7 and V is TRBV6-6; TRBD1 agrees at 8 bases. The V segment lost 4 bases and the J segment 6 bases; nucleotides outside the gene matches: 11. This CDR3 spans 15 amino acids. CDR1 MNHNY and CDR2 SVGAGI come from the germline V gene (reference sequence). Written as DNA, the CDR3 is TGTGCCAGCAGTTCACCCGGGACAGGTCGTTCCGAGCAGTACTTC. The encoded protein is CASSSPGTGRSEQYF.

This chain connects TRBV5-1 to TRBJ2-3; 9 nucleotides line up with TRBD2. The ends lost 4 bases at V and 5 bases at J; junction bases unmatched: 5. Per germline, CDR1 SGHRS and CDR2 YFSETQ. CDR3 length: 14 amino acids. The CDR3 bases are TGCGCCAGCAGCCCCTTAGCGGGAGAAGATACGCAGTATTTT. It yields the protein CASSPLAGEDTQYF.

CDR3 coding DNA: TGCGCCAGCACCCTCGGGGGAGGCGGGAACTATGGCTACACCTTC. Protein product: CASTLGGGGNYGYTF. The gene calls are TRBV5-1 and TRBJ1-2, with TRBD1 as a possible D gene (5 bases). V was pared by 6 bases and J by 2 bases, with 17 bases between. This CDR3 has 15 residues. Per the germline V gene, CDR1 is SGHRS and CDR2 is YFSETQ.

The V call is TRBV5-8, the J call TRBJ2-7, with TRBD1 matching 8 bases. This CDR3 spans 15 amino acids. Germline V gene data show CDR1 as SGHTS and CDR2 as YDEGEE. V was clipped by 4 bases and J by 2 bases; unmatched bases: 8. Here the CDR3 reads CASSPGTGFTYEQYF. In nucleotides, the CDR3 is TGTGCCAGCAGCCCGGGGACAGGATTCACCTACGAGCAGTACTTC.

This clone occurred a few times. The chain links TRBV18 to TRBJ1-3; weak D call: TRBD1 (5 bases). Germline V CDR1 and CDR2: KGHSH, LQKENI. The ends were cut back, 1 base at V and 0 bases at J, with 7 bases in the middle. The CDR3 runs to 15 residues. CDR3 residues: CASSPLTDSGNTIYF. CDR3 nucleotides: TGTGCCAGCTCACCACTGACAGACTCTGGAAACACCATATATTTT.

J is TRBJ2-5 and V is TRBV18, with 8 bases identical to TRBD1. The DNA end lines up better with TRBJ2-7; the J call may be wrong. Germline-derived CDR1 and CDR2 are KGHSH and LQKENI. The CDR3 sequence is 14 residues long. The CDR3 region is CASSPGQAAYEQYF. CDR3 sequence (DNA): TGTGCCAGCTCACCGGGACAGGCAGCCTACGAGCAGTACTTC.